The 26 T cell receptor beta chains in this list originate from one sample, sequenced in a study of blood T cell repertoires in COVID-19. Assay: immunoSEQ multiplex PCR; the TCRdb copy retains only in-frame clones and omits some. This table holds more than 100,000 clones, over 75% found once. Sequencing was carried out using peripheral blood. These TCRs come from an elderly man with acute or convalescent COVID-19.

This chain uses TRBV5-1 with TRBJ1-6, with 7 bases aligning to TRBD1. CDR1 and CDR2 (germline): SGHRS, YFSETQ. The junction had 14 bases not matched to a gene; V was cut back by 4 bases and J by 13 bases. This CDR3 contains 15 residues. The CDR3 nucleotides are TGCGCCAGCAGCGGTGAGGGGGCCCAGAGCGCGCCCCTCCACTTT. Translation: CASSGEGAQSAPLHF.

The gene calls are TRBV19 and TRBJ2-5; 7 bases fit TRBD2. In germline, CDR1 is LNHDA, CDR2 SQIVND (reference sequence). CDR3 size: 18 residues. The junction had 21 bases not matched to a gene; V was cut back by 6 bases and J by 5 bases. The chain's CDR3 is CASSKRPPTRERTETQYF. For the CDR3, the DNA is TGTGCCAGTAGCAAACGCCCCCCTACGCGGGAGAGAACGGAGACCCAGTACTTC.

This clone appeared once. CDR3 sequence reads: CASNPAGGYMNTEAFF. Here the CDR3 DNA reads TGTGCCAGCAACCCCGCCGGGGGTTACATGAACACTGAAGCTTTCTTT. The chain is built from TRBV5-5 and TRBJ1-1; tentatively, D is TRBD1 (5 bases). CDR3 length: 16 amino acids. The germline gives CDR1 SGHKS, CDR2 YYEKEE (reference sequence). The V and J ends lost 6 bases and 0 bases respectively, with 18 bases between them.

The chain uses TRBV18 and TRBJ2-1; TRBD1 aligns across 7 bases. The V segment lost 3 bases and the J segment 5 bases; nucleotides outside the gene matches: 4. Germline V gene sequence: CDR1 KGHSH, CDR2 LQKENI. The CDR3 is made up of 14 amino acids. The CDR3, as DNA: TGTGCCAGCTCACCCGGGACAGAAAACAATGAGCAGTTCTTC. This codes for CASSPGTENNEQFF.

The chain recombines TRBV28 with TRBJ1-5; D is unresolved. V was shortened by 2 bases and J by 4 bases, with 12 bases between the two germline ends. This CDR3 region has 15 residues. CDR1 is MDHEN and CDR2 is SYDVKM in the germline V gene. The CDR3 nucleotides read TGTGCCAGCAGTTTAGGTGGGTCGGGGAATCAGCCCCAGCATTTT. Translating it yields CASSLGGSGNQPQHF.

A note on this clone: The junction departs from the called germline gene at one end, perhaps through a read error. This chain uses TRBV6-5 with TRBJ2-1; 13 bases fit TRBD2. Germline-derived CDR1 and CDR2 are MNHEY and SVGAGI. The CDR3 is made up of 14 amino acids. The CDR3 is CASSDSTSGRAQFF. The CDR3, as DNA: TGTGCCAGCAGTGACTCCACTAGCGGGAGGGCCCAGTTCTTC.

This chain links TRBV19 with TRBJ1-5; tentatively, D is TRBD1 (5 bases). V lost 1 base, J lost 3 bases, and 10 bases lay in between. Germline CDR1 and CDR2: LNHDA and SQIVND (reference sequence). CDR3 length: 15 amino acids. CDR3 sequence reads: CASSIGAGVNQPQHF. The DNA of the CDR3 is TGTGCCAGTAGTATAGGTGCGGGGGTCAATCAGCCCCAGCATTTT.

This chain connects TRBV10-3 to TRBJ1-2; D uncertain. V shed 3 bases and J shed 4 bases, with 9 bases lying between them. CDR1 is ENHRY, CDR2 SYGVKD, per germline. CDR3 length equals 13 residues. CDR3 sequence: CAISEQYTYGYTF. The CDR3, as DNA: TGTGCCATCAGTGAACAGTATACCTATGGCTACACCTTC.

The chain joins TRBV9 to TRBJ2-5; TRBD2 matches at 8 bases. The V segment lost 0 bases and the J segment 3 bases; nucleotides outside the gene matches: 4. The CDR3 spans 15 residues. Germline lookup yields CDR1 SGDLS and CDR2 YYNGEE. CDR3 region: CASSVGPRGEETQYF. The CDR3 bases are TGTGCCAGCAGCGTAGGGCCGCGGGGGGAAGAGACCCAGTACTTC.

The chain carries TRBV3-1 (or the pseudogene TRBV3-2) and TRBJ1-2; D is unresolved. The CDR3 has 13 residues. Trimming removed 0 bases at V and 8 bases at J, with 10 bases between. From germline, CDR1 is LGHDT and CDR2 YNNKEL (reference sequence). The CDR3 sequence is CASSQEERVGYTF. The CDR3 DNA reads TGTGCCAGCAGCCAAGAAGAGCGAGTGGGCTACACCTTC.

The chain is built from TRBV19 and TRBJ1-3; 9 nucleotides line up with TRBD1. The CDR3 is 14 residues long. The germline CDR1 and CDR2 sequences are LNHDA and SQIVND (reference sequence). V gave up 6 bases and J gave up 2 bases; unmatched junction bases: 2. Written as DNA, the CDR3 is TGTGCCAGTAGGGGACAGGGAACTGGAAACACCATATATTTT. Protein product: CASRGQGTGNTIYF.

This clone appeared a single time. The chain recombines TRBV10-2 with TRBJ1-5; TRBD1 is a possible D gene (6 bases). From germline, CDR1 is WSHSY and CDR2 SAAADI. The CDR3 extends over 16 amino acids. The germline V and J ends were trimmed by 0 bases and 6 bases, with 15 bases remaining between them. The chain's CDR3 is CASSESRGGWVQPQHF. CDR3 nucleotides: TGCGCCAGCAGTGAGTCGAGGGGGGGCTGGGTTCAGCCCCAGCATTTT.

The chain combines TRBV18 with TRBJ2-5; TRBD1 aligns across 8 bases. The germline V gene has CDR1 KGHSH and CDR2 LQKENI. The V and J ends lost 1 base and 4 bases, in that order; junction bases with no gene match: 8. The CDR3 extends over 16 amino acids. CDR3 in DNA: TGTGCCAGCTCACCACTTGGACAGGGCGTGGGAGAGACCCAGTACTTC. This sequence encodes CASSPLGQGVGETQYF.

The CDR3 reads CASSLEGGRAEQYF. CDR3 DNA sequence: TGTGCCAGCAGCCTAGAGGGAGGGAGGGCAGAGCAGTACTTC. The chain recombines TRBV7-9 with TRBJ2-7; 7 bases map to TRBD2. CDR3 length equals 14 residues. V lost 5 bases and J lost 7; bases outside the gene matches: 11. From germline, CDR1 is SEHNR and CDR2 FQNEAQ (reference sequence).

The V and J genes are TRBV11-2 and TRBJ1-4; 8 bases fit TRBD1. This CDR3 region has 14 residues. CDR1 is SGHAT, CDR2 FQNNGV, per germline. The J segment lost 3 bases and the V segment lost 5 bases, leaving 2 bases of the junction unmatched. CDR3 in amino acids: CASSPTGANEKLFF. The CDR3 DNA reads TGTGCCAGCAGCCCGACAGGGGCTAATGAAAAACTGTTTTTT.

The V gene is TRBV2, the J gene TRBJ2-1; 13 positions agree with TRBD2. The CDR3 runs 16 residues. Germline loops: CDR1 SNHLY, CDR2 FYNNEI. V was pared by 4 bases and J by 9 bases, with 9 bases of the junction left unmatched. The CDR3 coding sequence is TGTGCCAGCAGTGCAACTAGCGGGGGGGCCACGAGTGAGCAGTTCTTC. Protein product: CASSATSGGATSEQFF.

This clone was counted a few times. The chain joins TRBV27 to TRBJ2-4, with TRBD2 identical over 9 bases. This CDR3 has 15 amino acids. In germline, CDR1 is MNHEY, CDR2 SMNVEV (reference sequence). The V and J ends lost 4 bases and 5 bases, in that order; junction bases with no gene match: 6. The CDR3 sequence: CASSSRSGSENIQYF. CDR3 coding DNA: TGTGCCAGCAGTTCACGTAGCGGGAGCGAAAACATTCAGTACTTC.

The chain carries TRBV4-2 and TRBJ2-7; 7 bases match TRBD1. The CDR3 has 15 amino acids. Germline V gene sequence: CDR1 LGHNA, CDR2 YNFKEQ. The trim removed 1 base at V and 0 bases at J, leaving 3 bases unmatched. The CDR3: CASSQVTGVSYEQYF. The CDR3 nucleotides read TGTGCCAGCAGCCAAGTTACAGGGGTCTCCTACGAGCAGTACTTC.

The chain employs TRBV2 and TRBJ1-1; no definite D call. CDR1 is SNHLY, CDR2 FYNNEI, per germline. V shed 5 bases and J shed 5 bases, with 15 bases lying between them. CDR3 length equals 14 residues. The CDR3 nucleotides read TGTGCCAGCAGTAGGCGGGAGGTACGGACTGAAGCTTTCTTT. It specifies CASSRREVRTEAFF.

The chain carries TRBV6-5 and TRBJ2-3, with TRBD1 matching 8 bases. The CDR3 extends over 12 amino acids. CDR1 MNHEY and CDR2 SVGAGI come from the germline V gene. V shed 6 bases, J shed 9 bases, and the junction held 5 bases outside the gene matches. The CDR3 spells CASRPDRGTQYF. The CDR3 DNA follows: TGTGCCAGCAGACCCGACAGGGGAACGCAGTATTTT.

The gene calls are TRBV28 and TRBJ2-1, with a possible D match to TRBD2 (7 bases). Trimming took 9 bases from V and 2 from J, leaving 17 bases between them. The CDR3 has 15 residues. Germline values: CDR1 MDHEN, CDR2 SYDVKM. The CDR3 here is CARKGGGPPYNEQFF. Here the CDR3 DNA reads TGTGCCAGAAAGGGGGGGGGACCGCCCTACAATGAGCAGTTCTTC.

This clone was picked up a small number of times. The chain carries TRBV9 and TRBJ2-1; TRBD1 matches 9 bases. In germline, CDR1 is SGDLS, CDR2 YYNGEE. V dropped 4 bases and J dropped 4; count of bases not matched to a gene: 6. The CDR3 runs to 15 residues. Here the CDR3 DNA reads TGTGCCAGCAGCCCTACAGGGGGCGGATACAATGAGCAGTTCTTC. Its protein product is CASSPTGGGYNEQFF.

The chain carries TRBV7-9 and TRBJ2-1, with a tentative D call TRBD1 (6 bases). Germline CDR1 is SEHNR and CDR2 is FQNEAQ (reference sequence). V was cut by 3 bases and J by 0 bases, with 9 bases left in between. This CDR3 region has 15 residues. The CDR3: CASSFRGSSYNEQFF. CDR3 nucleotides: TGTGCCAGCAGCTTCAGGGGAAGCTCCTACAATGAGCAGTTCTTC.

The CDR3 spells CASSGAGGGSNEQFF. The CDR3 DNA reads as TGTGCCAGCAGCGGGGCGGGAGGGGGGTCCAATGAGCAGTTCTTC. J is TRBJ2-1 and V is TRBV5-4, with 9 bases identical to TRBD2. The V segment lost 4 bases and the J segment 6 bases; nucleotides outside the gene matches: 8. This CDR3 spans 15 amino acids. Germline CDR1 is SGHNT and CDR2 is YYREEE (reference sequence).

This chain joins TRBV27 and TRBJ1-2; 7 nucleotides agree with TRBD1. Per germline, CDR1 MNHEY and CDR2 SMNVEV (reference sequence). V was clipped by 4 bases and J by 6 bases; unmatched bases: 14. The CDR3 has 16 amino acids. CDR3 sequence reads: CASSSNRGRGIDGYTF. The CDR3, as DNA: TGTGCCAGCAGTTCTAACAGGGGCCGCGGGATTGATGGCTACACCTTC.

This clone was counted once. This sequence joins TRBV5-4 and TRBJ1-1; no clear D. Germline CDR1 is SGHNT and CDR2 is YYREEE (reference sequence). The CDR3 is made up of 11 amino acids. Trimming shortened V by 0 bases and J by 7 bases, and 4 bases separated the two germline ends. The CDR3 region is CASSLALEAFF. Written as DNA, the CDR3 is TGTGCCAGCAGCTTGGCCCTTGAAGCTTTCTTT.